This TCR beta chain emerged from a study of regulatory T cells in long-lasting Graves disease (dated by TCRdb to the early 2020s). About the study as a whole: Persistent Graves' disease was defined as persistently positive TSH receptor autoantibodies together with antithyroid drug treatment for over 5 years. Patients with persistent Graves' disease were compared with patients with newly diagnosed Graves' disease using TCR sequencing and RNA sequencing of peripheral blood. The study was registered as a clinical trial and conducted in China. A total of 35 or so samples underwent TCR sequencing: some 13 from persistent and 20 from newly diagnosed Graves' disease patients. Antithyroid drugs had been taken for 8.5 to 13 years on average by persistent Graves' disease patients in the clinical cohort.

The CDR3 goes from the cysteine to the phenylalanine over 16 residues. The read is trimmed to its CDR3 DNA, 48 bases read in frame from base 1. Germline trimming: 2 bases from V, 8 bases from J; junction bases outside gene matches: 9. CDR1 and CDR2, looked up from the germline V gene, are SGHAT and FQNNGV. On this clonotype itself: The clone's antigen remains unknown. Base quality data are lacking; no much larger clone is found one base away.

The time point label corresponds to: persistent/refractory GD, antithyroid drugs over 5 years with positive TRAb. For both TCR sequencing and RNA sequencing, RNA was extracted from PBMCs using TRIzol. The diagnosis of Graves' disease followed American Thyroid Association guidelines. Patients for the study were recruited at an endocrinology department in Xi'an, China. Each patient gave about 9.1 milliliters of peripheral blood, collected in an EDTA anticoagulant tube. PBMCs were isolated by Ficoll Paque Plus density gradient separation without further T cell sorting. An Agilent 2100 Bioanalyzer and agarose gel were used to assess RNA quality, and a NanoDrop 2000 was used to measure RNA concentration. Library preparation used multiplex PCR. The sequencer was an Illumina HiSeq 4000. TCR beta libraries were built with iRepertoire HTBI primers and Arm-PCR amplification of CDR3 regions. Gel purification was performed on PCR products prior to sequencing. On the authors' methods: Gene usage analysis of CDR3 amino acid clonotypes used the 55 to 65 TRBV and fewer than 15 TRBJ segments found across samples. Filtered high-quality paired reads were merged into contigs using COPE and FqMerger. BLAST was used to align contigs to IMGT TRBV, TRBD and TRBJ reference genes, and CDR3 was defined according to IMGT. Highly expanded clones were defined as clonotypes with a frequency above 0.1%. Shannon entropy served as the measure of repertoire diversity, while the Gini coefficient captured V-J evenness. A clonotype found in more than one individual was treated as public. TCRdb reworked the public reads: Q25 trimming with fastp, MiXCR clone assembly, productive beta chains retained. Every CDR3 protein is listed once, alongside the most common genes and DNA of its rows. TCRdb, rather than the study authors, made the V and J calls. The sample table lists about 470,000 distinct CDR3 sequences, less than 25% of them with a count of one. The ten largest account for approximately 7.8% of the sample.

The paper's findings and limits, for the study overall: TRBV28, TRBJ1-2 and TRBJ2-5 were preferentially used in persistent disease, while TRBV20-1 and TRBJ2-1 were favored in newly diagnosed disease. Compared with newly diagnosed patients, persistent Graves' disease patients had lower TCR Shannon entropy and fewer highly expanded clones, which suggests clonal expansion. Peripheral blood alone was examined, since thyroid tissue, which constituted the primary lesion, could not be accessed. A larger number of public clonotypes was shared among persistent patients (around 2,700) than among newly diagnosed patients (about 990). The authors noted that the small sample size was a limitation that may lower accuracy. Sequencing and analysis were restricted to the TCR beta chain.

In this chain, TRBV11-2 is recombined with TRBJ2-1; TRBD2 matches 10 bases in the middle. The sample consisted of peripheral blood mononuclear cells (PBMCs), taken when the disease was refractory, from a patient treated with antithyroid drugs. This TCR came from a female donor with Graves disease. The DNA sequence is TGTGCCAGCAGCTTATGGAGTAGCGGGAGGCAGGATGAGCAGTTCTTC. This sequence encodes CASSLWSSGRQDEQFF.